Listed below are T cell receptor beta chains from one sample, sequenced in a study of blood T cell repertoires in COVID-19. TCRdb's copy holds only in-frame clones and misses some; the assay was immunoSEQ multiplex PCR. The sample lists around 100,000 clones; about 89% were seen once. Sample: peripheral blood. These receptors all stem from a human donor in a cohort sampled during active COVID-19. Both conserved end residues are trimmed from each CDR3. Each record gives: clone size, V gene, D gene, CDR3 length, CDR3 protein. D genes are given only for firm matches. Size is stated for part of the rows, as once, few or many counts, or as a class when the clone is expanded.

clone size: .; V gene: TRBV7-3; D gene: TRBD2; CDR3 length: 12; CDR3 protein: ATAGGTGANVLT
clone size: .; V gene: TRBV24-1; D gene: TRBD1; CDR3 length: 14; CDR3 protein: ATSDRDRGGDYGYT
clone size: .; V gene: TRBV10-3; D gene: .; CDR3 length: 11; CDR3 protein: AISEKGLNEQY
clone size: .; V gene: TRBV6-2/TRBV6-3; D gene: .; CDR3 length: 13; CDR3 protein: ASSPRRGWTDTQY
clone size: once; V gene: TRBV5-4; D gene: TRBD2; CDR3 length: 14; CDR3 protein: ASSAPGTSGTDTQY
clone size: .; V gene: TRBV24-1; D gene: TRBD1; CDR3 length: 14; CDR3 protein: ATSDLGDRGPDTQY
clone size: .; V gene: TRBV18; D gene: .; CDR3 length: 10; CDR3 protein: ASSGGGTEAF
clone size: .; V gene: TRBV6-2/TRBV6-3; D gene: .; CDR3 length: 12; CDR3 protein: ASSYIRLNSPLH
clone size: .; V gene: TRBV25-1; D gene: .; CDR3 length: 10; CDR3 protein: ASRALAETQY
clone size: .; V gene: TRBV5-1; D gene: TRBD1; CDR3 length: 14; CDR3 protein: ASSLRRQGLNTEAF
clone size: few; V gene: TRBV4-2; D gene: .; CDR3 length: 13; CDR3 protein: ASSQGSQANQPQH
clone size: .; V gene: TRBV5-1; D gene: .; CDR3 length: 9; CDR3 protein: ASSLDRGYT
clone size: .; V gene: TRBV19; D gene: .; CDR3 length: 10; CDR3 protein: ASQGRNTEAF
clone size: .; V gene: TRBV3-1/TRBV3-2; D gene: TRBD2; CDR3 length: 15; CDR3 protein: ASSQHRTSTWFGEQF
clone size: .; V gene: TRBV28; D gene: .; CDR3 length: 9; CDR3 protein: ASSLREEQY
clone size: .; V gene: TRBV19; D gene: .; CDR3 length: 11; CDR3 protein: ASTQWPNQPQH
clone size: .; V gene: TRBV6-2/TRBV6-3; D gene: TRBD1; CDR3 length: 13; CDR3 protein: ASSYPGQANYGYT
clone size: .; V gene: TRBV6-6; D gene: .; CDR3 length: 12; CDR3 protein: ASFPGGEREKLF
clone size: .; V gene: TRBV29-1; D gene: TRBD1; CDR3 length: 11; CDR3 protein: SVYDRGDYGYT
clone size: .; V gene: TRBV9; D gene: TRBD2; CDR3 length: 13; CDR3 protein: ASSVGSGGSIEQF
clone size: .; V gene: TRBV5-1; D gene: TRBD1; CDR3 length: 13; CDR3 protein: ASSFRTGGTDTQY